This is a list of T cell receptor beta chains from one sample in a study of CD8 T cells in Susac syndrome. MiXCR was run by TCRdb on the immunoSEQ multiplex PCR reads, yielding one entry per CDR3 protein. The table lists about 300,000 distinct CDR3 sequences, roughly 85% of them singletons, with roughly 0.21% in the top ten. Sequencing was done on a sample of CD8+ T cells from PBMCs. Receptors were obtained from a human donor with multiple sclerosis. CDR3s include the opening cysteine and the closing phenylalanine or tryptophan. The D gene is left open where the match is weak. Clone size is stated in some rows and not others, as once, few, many or a class when expanded.

J	V	size	D	length	CDR3	DNA
TRBJ1-6	TRBV28	-	-	17	CASGSPAGSSYNSPLHF	TGTGCCAGCGGGTCCCCCGCAGGGAGCTCCTATAATTCACCCCTCCACTTT
TRBJ1-3	TRBV28	-	-	13	CASSLYPRNTIYF	TGTGCCAGCAGTTTATACCCCCGAAACACCATATATTTT
TRBJ2-5	TRBV12-3/TRBV12-4	few	-	13	CASSNLEAETQYF	TGTGCCAGCAGTAATCTAGAGGCGGAGACCCAGTACTTC
TRBJ2-7	TRBV20-1	-	-	12	CSASIDFYEQYF	TGCAGTGCTAGTATCGATTTCTACGAGCAGTACTTC
TRBJ1-1	TRBV6-5	-	-	14	CASSPDSPNTEAFF	TGTGCCAGCAGTCCCGACAGCCCGAACACTGAAGCTTTCTTT
TRBJ2-1	TRBV20-1	once	-	13	CSARDPAYNEQFF	TGCAGTGCTAGAGATCCAGCTTACAATGAGCAGTTCTTC
TRBJ2-7	TRBV18	-	-	14	CASSQPQQDREQYF	TGTGCCAGCTCACAACCCCAGCAGGATCGGGAGCAGTACTTC
TRBJ2-1	TRBV27	-	-	14	CASSLGVGKNEQFF	TGTGCCAGCAGTTTGGGAGTCGGGAAAAATGAGCAGTTCTTC
TRBJ1-2	TRBV5-6	-	TRBD1	15	CASSLTTGSDYGYTF	TGTGCCAGCAGCTTAACGACAGGGAGTGACTATGGCTACACCTTC
TRBJ2-5	TRBV7-9	few	-	13	CASSPAPQETQYF	TGTGCCAGCAGCCCGGCACCACAAGAGACCCAGTACTTC
TRBJ1-1	TRBV28	-	-	13	CASTSPRSTEAFF	TGTGCCAGCACTTCCCCGAGGAGCACTGAAGCTTTCTTT
TRBJ1-2	TRBV6-5	-	-	15	CASSSTLLGYYGYTF	TGTGCCAGCAGCTCAACTTTATTGGGATACTATGGCTACACCTTC
TRBJ2-1	TRBV6-2/TRBV6-3	-	-	12	CASSYEGGEQFF	TGTGCCAGCAGTTACGAGGGGGGAGAGCAGTTCTTC
TRBJ2-7	TRBV5-5	once	-	17	CASSLGYGGITSYEQYF	TGTGCCAGCAGCTTGGGTTACGGGGGAATCACGTCCTACGAGCAGTACTTC
TRBJ2-7	TRBV11-3	-	-	13	CASSLRTLEEQYF	TGTGCCAGCAGCTTACGTACACTAGAAGAGCAGTACTTC